This TCR beta chain was obtained from a study of regulatory T cells in long-lasting Graves disease. CDR3 length: 11 residues. Germline V CDR1 and CDR2: LNHDA, SQIVND (reference sequence). Deletions cut 7 bases from V and 2 bases from J, with 4 bases between. Noted time point: newly diagnosed GD, antithyroid drugs for less than 3 months. Scientists built the TCR library using RNA that was extracted from PBMCs. A roughly 9-milliliter sample of peripheral blood was drawn into EDTA tubes. iRepertoire HTBI primers and Arm-PCR of CDR3 regions built TCR beta libraries. TCRdb re-called the multiplex PCR reads with MiXCR, one entry per CDR3 protein. Of about 500,000 distinct CDR3 sequences detected, around 12% appear once; the ten largest clones hold approximately 9%. These data were likewise used in another study, on T cells in Graves' hyperthyroidism and ophthalmopathy. In that study: First-round RT-PCR of the TCR CDR3 relied on the HTBI primer set. Among thyroid clonotypes expanded above 0.001, most also appeared in blood.

The V gene is TRBV19, the J gene TRBJ2-3; D is undetermined. The source was peripheral blood mononuclear cells (PBMCs), collected at new diagnosis, from a patient treated with antithyroid drugs. The source is a woman in her twenties or thirties with Graves disease. The CDR3 sequence: CASTNTDTQYF. In DNA form, the CDR3 reads TGTGCCAGTACTAACACAGATACGCAGTATTTT.